The table lists the clone carrying this T cell receptor beta chain with a count of one. Its antigen is undetermined. This specimen comes from a study of shared clonotypes between healthy human individuals. General study points: Across four donors, naive CD4 shared roughly 5%, naive CD8 3% to 3.5%, memory CD4 more than 2%, memory CD8 about 0.4%.

TCRdb keeps only in-frame clones here, not all; method: immunoSEQ multiplex PCR. The sample carries some 350,000 clones, about 74% recorded once. Adult donors, all healthy and HIV-negative, had no recent acute infections or vaccinations. Germline assignment: CDR1 LNHDA and CDR2 SQIVND (reference sequence). This CDR3 contains 15 residues. Trimming took 7 bases from V and 9 from J; bases not matched to a gene: 12. Sequenced material: memory CD4+ T cells sorted from blood. Subset defined: CD45RA-negative fraction. V is TRBV19 and J is TRBJ2-1, with 10 bases fitting TRBD2. The source is a man aged 30-40 years in good health. The CDR3 is CASTKSSGRALEQFF. The CDR3 DNA reads as TGTGCCAGTACTAAGTCCAGCGGGAGGGCCCTTGAGCAGTTCTTC.